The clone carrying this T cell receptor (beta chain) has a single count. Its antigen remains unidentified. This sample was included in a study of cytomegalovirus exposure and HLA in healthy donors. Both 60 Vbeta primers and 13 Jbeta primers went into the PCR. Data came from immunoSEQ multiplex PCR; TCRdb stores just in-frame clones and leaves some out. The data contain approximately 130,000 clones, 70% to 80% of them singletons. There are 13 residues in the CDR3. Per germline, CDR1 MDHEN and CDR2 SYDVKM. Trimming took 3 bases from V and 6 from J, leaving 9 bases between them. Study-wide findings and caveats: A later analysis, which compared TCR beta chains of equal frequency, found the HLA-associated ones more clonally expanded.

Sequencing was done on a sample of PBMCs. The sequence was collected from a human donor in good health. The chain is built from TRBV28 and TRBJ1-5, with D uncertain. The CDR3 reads CASSLPGLQPQHF. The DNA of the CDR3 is TGTGCCAGCAGTTTGCCCGGACTTCAGCCCCAGCATTTT.